The 27 T cell receptor beta chains in this list originate from one sample, sequenced in a study of cytomegalovirus exposure and HLA in healthy donors. PCR was performed using 60 Vbeta and 13 Jbeta primers. Assay used: immunoSEQ multiplex PCR; TCRdb lists only in-frame clones, some missing. Of 200,000 or so clones listed, 84% are singletons. Sequencing was performed on PBMCs. The receptors come from a woman in her 50s in good health and CMV-seropositive.

Comment on this clone: Other DNA sequences in this specimen translate into the identical CDR3. The rearrangement joins TRBV7-9 to TRBJ2-7; D gene uncertain. Germline assignment: CDR1 SEHNR and CDR2 FQNEAQ (reference sequence). Trimming shortened V by 5 bases and J by 2 bases, and 7 bases separated the two germline ends. This CDR3 region has 12 residues. In nucleotides, the CDR3 is TGTGCCAGCAGCCAGACTCCCTACGAGCAGTACTTC. The encoded protein is CASSQTPYEQYF.

This clone was detected a few times. The chain has TRBV5-1 and TRBJ2-2; D possibly corresponds to TRBD1 (6 bases). CDR3 length equals 15 residues. Trimming took 0 bases from V and 7 from J, leaving 13 bases between them. The germline gives CDR1 SGHRS, CDR2 YFSETQ. This CDR3 reads CASSLAPGAIGELFF. CDR3 sequence (DNA): TGCGCCAGCAGCTTGGCCCCAGGGGCAATCGGGGAGCTGTTTTTT.

This clone was detected only a few times. The chain links TRBV29-1 to TRBJ1-1; D ambiguous. Germline V lookup: CDR1 SQVTM, CDR2 ANQGSEA. CDR3 length: 13 amino acids. Trimming stripped 3 bases from V and 1 base from J, with 9 bases between. CDR3 sequence reads: CSVEEGANTEAFF. Here the CDR3 DNA reads TGCAGCGTTGAGGAGGGAGCGAACACTGAAGCTTTCTTT. Filled out from reference TRBV29-1 and TRBJ1-1, the complete variable domain reads SAVISQKPSRDICQRGTSLTIQCQVDSQVTMMFWYRQQPGQSLTLIATANQGSEATYESGFVIDKFPISRPNLTFSTLTVSNMSPEDSSIYLCSVEEGANTEAFFGQGTRLTVV.

The CDR3 reads CASSPRGTGGGSEAFF. The CDR3 bases are TGTGCCAGCAGCCCCCGCGGGACAGGGGGGGGCTCTGAAGCTTTCTTT. The rearrangement uses TRBV7-9 and TRBJ1-1; 11 nucleotides line up with TRBD1. J gave up 6 bases and V 5 bases, and 11 bases lay outside the gene matches. The CDR3 covers 16 residues. Germline V gene lookup returns CDR1 SEHNR and CDR2 FQNEAQ (reference sequence). Drawing the rest from reference TRBV7-9 and TRBJ1-1, the complete variable domain is DTGVSQNPRHKITKRGQNVTFRCDPISEHNRLYWYRQTLGQGPEFLTYFQNEAQLEKSRLLSDRFSAERPKGSFSTLEIQRTEQGDSAMYLCASSPRGTGGGSEAFFGQGTRLTVV.

As DNA, the CDR3 is TGTGCCAGCAGTCCCCAGACGGGACAACCCTACACCTTC. This codes for CASSPQTGQPYTF. This chain joins TRBV6-1 and TRBJ1-2, with D perhaps matching TRBD1 (6 bases). This CDR3 has 13 residues. Germline values: CDR1 MNHNS, CDR2 SASEGT. Trimming took off 5 bases at V and 10 bases at J, with 17 bases between the two ends.

The rearrangement joins TRBV6-5 to TRBJ1-6, with TRBD1 matching 9 bases. CDR3 length equals 16 residues. V was clipped by 2 bases and J by 7 bases; unmatched bases: 6. From germline, CDR1 is MNHEY and CDR2 SVGAGI. The CDR3 is CASSYHRGRKNSPLHF. The CDR3 DNA sequence: TGTGCCAGCAGTTACCACAGGGGGCGGAAGAATTCACCCCTCCACTTT.

The chain is built from TRBV30 and TRBJ2-3, with 7 bases fitting TRBD2. The junction had 3 bases not matched to a gene; V was cut back by 0 bases and J by 3 bases. CDR1 GTSNPN and CDR2 SVGIG come from the germline V gene (reference sequence). The CDR3 has 14 residues. Written as DNA, the CDR3 is TGTGCCTGGAGTGTAAACGGGGGGACAGATACGCAGTATTTT. Translation: CAWSVNGGTDTQYF.

This clone was seen just once. The rearrangement joins TRBV2 to TRBJ2-3; the match to TRBD2 covers 7 bases. Germline CDR1 is SNHLY and CDR2 is FYNNEI. The CDR3 loop spans 15 amino acids. V gave up 4 bases and J gave up 4 bases; unmatched junction bases: 8. CDR3 amino acids: CASSAYTGGADTQYF. Written as DNA, the CDR3 is TGTGCCAGCAGTGCTTATACGGGGGGAGCAGATACGCAGTATTTT.

Details on this clone: The sample holds other DNA sequences that translate to the same CDR3. The rearrangement joins TRBV29-1 to TRBJ1-4; TRBD1 agrees at 8 bases. The CDR3 sequence is 15 residues long. CDR1 and CDR2 (germline): SQVTM, ANQGSEA. Trimming removed 6 bases from V and 2 bases from J; junction bases left unmatched: 8. CDR3 bases: TGCAGCGTCCCGGGACAGGATGCGACTAATGAAAAACTGTTTTTT. Translation: CSVPGQDATNEKLFF.

The chain recombines TRBV7-2 with TRBJ2-3; 11 bases fit TRBD2. With 0 bases clipped from V and 10 bases from J, the junction kept 9 bases outside the gene matches. The length of the CDR3 is 16 residues. Germline V lookup: CDR1 SGHTA, CDR2 FQGNSA. CDR3 nucleotide sequence: TGTGCCAGCAGCTTAGCCACTAGCGGGGGCGGGTTCGCGCAGTATTTT. The encoded protein is CASSLATSGGGFAQYF.

CDR3 nucleotide sequence: TGTGCCAGTTCTCCAGTTGGGAGCTCCTACGAGCAGTACTTC. It is translated as CASSPVGSSYEQYF. This chain joins TRBV27 and TRBJ2-7; D perhaps matches TRBD2 (5 bases). V lost 9 bases and J 0 bases, leaving 15 bases between the germline ends. Germline-derived CDR1 and CDR2 are MNHEY and SMNVEV (reference sequence). The CDR3 contains 14 residues.

CDR3 DNA sequence: TGTGCCAGCAGCCATTGGGACAGGGGAGGATCTGAAGCTTTCTTT. Its protein is CASSHWDRGGSEAFF. The chain is built from TRBV14 and TRBJ1-1; the match to TRBD1 covers 10 bases. Germline lookup yields CDR1 SGHDN and CDR2 FVKESK. The V and J ends lost 3 bases and 6 bases, in that order; junction bases with no gene match: 7. This CDR3 has 15 residues. Variable domain in full (rest from reference TRBV14 and TRBJ1-1): EAGVTQFPSHSVIEKGQTVTLRCDPISGHDNLYWYRRVMGKEIKFLLHFVKESKQDESGMPNNRFLAERTGGTYSTLKVQPAELEDSGVYFCASSHWDRGGSEAFFGQGTRLTVV.

In its sample, this clone was seen a few times. This chain joins TRBV14 and TRBJ1-4; weak D call: TRBD1 (5 bases). The CDR3 runs to 14 residues. The germline gives CDR1 SGHDN, CDR2 FVKESK. V was cut by 3 bases and J by 10 bases, with 15 bases left in between. CDR3 region: CASSHSGPRGKLFF. CDR3 coding DNA: TGTGCCAGCAGCCATAGCGGACCGAGGGGAAAACTGTTTTTT.

This CDR3 is CASSSPRDRAYEQYF. For the CDR3, the DNA is TGTGCCAGTAGTTCGCCCCGGGACAGGGCTTACGAGCAGTACTTC. The V gene is TRBV19, the J gene TRBJ2-7, with TRBD1 matching 9 bases. This CDR3 has 15 amino acids. CDR1 and CDR2 from the germline V gene are LNHDA and SQIVND (reference sequence). J was trimmed by 4 bases and V by 5 bases; bases with no gene match: 9.

Notes on this clone: Its ends do not fully match the called genes, so a read error is possible. The CDR3 DNA follows: TGTGCCAGCAGTCGACAGGGGGAAGGAGAGGCCCAGTACTTC. Protein sequence: CASSRQGEGEAQYF. The genes are TRBV4-1 and TRBJ2-5; the match to TRBD1 covers 9 bases. This CDR3 spans 14 amino acids. Germline V gene sequence: CDR1 MGHRA, CDR2 YSYEKL.

The chain has TRBV4-1 and TRBJ1-2; D is uncertain. Per the germline V gene, CDR1 is MGHRA and CDR2 is YSYEKL. The CDR3 runs to 13 residues. The ends were cut back, 6 bases at V and 6 bases at J, with 14 bases in the middle. CDR3 DNA: TGCGCCAGCAGAGGTCCAGGCGAGAATGGCTACACCTTC. Protein sequence: CASRGPGENGYTF.

The table lists this clone with a count of one. The chain couples TRBV5-5 to TRBJ1-1; D perhaps matches TRBD1 (5 bases). Trimming took 3 bases from V and 3 from J, leaving 12 bases between them. CDR1 is SGHKS and CDR2 is YYEKEE in the germline V gene (reference sequence). The length of the CDR3 is 14 residues. The CDR3 spells CASSSRSRDTEAFF. CDR3 nucleotides: TGTGCCAGCAGCTCCAGATCCAGGGACACTGAAGCTTTCTTT.

The gene calls are TRBV5-6 and TRBJ1-2; D gene ambiguous. Trimming took 0 bases from V and 3 from J, leaving 9 bases between them. Germline V gene lookup returns CDR1 SGHDT and CDR2 YYEEEE. This CDR3 region has 14 residues. The CDR3 DNA sequence: TGTGCCAGCAGCTTGGGAGGAGAATACTATGGCTACACCTTC. It specifies CASSLGGEYYGYTF.

The V gene is TRBV7-2, the J gene TRBJ1-1, with D hard to call. Germline V gene sequence: CDR1 SGHTA, CDR2 FQGNSA. Trimming took off 0 bases at V and 8 bases at J, with 13 bases between the two ends. The CDR3 consists of 14 residues. CDR3 amino acids: CASSLASYRIEAFF. The CDR3 nucleotides are TGTGCCAGCAGCTTAGCGTCGTACAGAATCGAAGCTTTCTTT.

The chain carries TRBV18 and TRBJ1-1; D may be TRBD1 (5 bases). Germline CDR1 is KGHSH and CDR2 is LQKENI. Trimming stripped 2 bases from V and 8 bases from J, with 9 bases between. The CDR3 extends over 12 amino acids. CDR3 sequence (DNA): TGTGCCAGCTCACCATCCCAGGGAGAAGCTTTCTTT. It encodes CASSPSQGEAFF.

V and J are TRBV4-3 and TRBJ2-3; TRBD2 matches 15 bases. The V and J ends lost 5 bases and 2 bases, in that order; junction bases with no gene match: 8. Germline V gives CDR1 LGHNA, CDR2 YSLEER. The CDR3 spans 18 residues. Here the CDR3 reads CASSVRTSGGAYTDTQYF. The DNA for the CDR3 is TGCGCCAGCAGCGTCCGGACTAGCGGGGGGGCCTACACAGATACGCAGTATTTT.

This clone was observed a single time. The sample has other DNA sequences that encode this CDR3 too. The chain carries TRBV7-6 and TRBJ2-2, with D possibly being TRBD2 (5 bases). The CDR3 totals 17 residues. Trimming removed 5 bases from V and 0 bases from J, with 16 bases in between. Germline V CDR1 and CDR2: SGHVS, FNYEAQ. The CDR3 loop is CASSLGSGIANTGELFF. The CDR3 bases are TGTGCCAGCAGCCTAGGGTCCGGGATTGCGAACACCGGGGAGCTGTTTTTT.

The gene calls are TRBV5-1 and TRBJ2-3; 14 bases are a match to TRBD2. The CDR3 totals 15 residues. With 5 bases clipped from V and 4 bases from J, the junction kept 3 bases outside the gene matches. In germline, CDR1 is SGHRS, CDR2 YFSETQ. The CDR3 DNA reads TGCGCCAGCAGAGGACTAGCGGGGGGCTCAGATACGCAGTATTTT. As protein: CASRGLAGGSDTQYF.

Details on this clone: The sample carries other DNA sequences with the same CDR3. The rearrangement uses TRBV5-1 and TRBJ2-1; 12 bases agree with TRBD2. The germline V gene has CDR1 SGHRS and CDR2 YFSETQ. V shed 0 bases, J shed 7 bases, and the junction held 2 bases outside the gene matches. CDR3 size: 15 residues. CDR3 nucleotide sequence: TGCGCCAGCAGCTTGGCACTAGCGGGGGGTAATGAGCAGTTCTTC. As protein: CASSLALAGGNEQFF. Based on the CDR3 plus reference TRBV5-1 and TRBJ2-1, the full variable domain is KAGVTQTPRYLIKTRGQQVTLSCSPISGHRSVSWYQQTPGQGLQFLFEYFSETQRNKGNFPGRFSGRQFSNSRSEMNVSTLELGDSALYLCASSLALAGGNEQFFGPGTRLTVL.

The rearrangement uses TRBV9 and TRBJ2-5; TRBD1 is a possible D gene (5 bases). Looked up from germline, CDR1 is SGDLS and CDR2 is YYNGEE. The CDR3 length is 16 residues. Trimming left V 4 bases short and J 5 bases short, with 21 bases between. The DNA of the CDR3 is TGTGCCAGCAGCCGAACTATACAGGACGGGTGGGAGACCCAGTACTTC. Protein: CASSRTIQDGWETQYF.

As concerns this clone: Its ends do not fully match the called genes, so a read error is possible. The same CDR3 can be traced to other DNA sequences in this sample. The rearrangement uses TRBV4-1 and TRBJ2-7; 8 nucleotides align to TRBD2. This CDR3 has 16 amino acids. Germline assignment: CDR1 MGHRA and CDR2 YSYEKL. The CDR3 nucleotides read TGTGCCAGCAGCCAAGCCTTCGGGACTAGTGGCGGCGAGCAGTACTTC. Translating it yields CASSQAFGTSGGEQYF.

The chain has TRBV7-2 and TRBJ1-1; D uncertain. V was shortened by 3 bases and J by 0 bases, with 5 bases between the two germline ends. Germline CDR1 reads SGHTA; CDR2 reads FQGNSA. The CDR3 runs 13 residues. Written as DNA, the CDR3 is TGTGCCAGCAGCTTGAGAATGAACACTGAAGCTTTCTTT. Amino acid sequence: CASSLRMNTEAFF.